This TCR delta chain comes out of a study of γδ T cells in repeated Plasmodium falciparum infection. On the study more broadly: Malian children with intense seasonal malaria exposure were compared with matched Australian children. Donors had four controlled P. falciparum NF54 infections over approximately 600 days.

Germline CDR1 GEAIGNYY, CDR2 EKD. The CDR3 length is 19 residues. Vgamma9/Vdelta2+ and Vdelta2-negative gammadelta T cells were flow-sorted from PBMC for bulk sequencing. TCRdb re-analyzed the multiplex PCR reads via CATT. The sample shows 70,000 to 95,000 delta-chain clones, over 1.1% of them seen only once. This clone has only a few counts. TCRdb attributes to this sequence the protein of a much larger clone, which differs from the DNA translation at residue 14; a read error is likely, and the protein displayed is translated from the DNA. The J gene is TRDJ3, the V gene TRDV2, with 7 bases that match TRDD3. TCRdb lists no J gene, so it was determined here by aligning the DNA to germline. The clonotype originates from a pool of human donors (malaria-infected and uninfected, not separated). Material: gamma-delta T cells from blood. The CDR3 sequence: CACDTWGSNHSWDARQMFF. The CDR3 DNA reads TGTGCCTGTGACACCTGGGGGAGCAACCACTCCTGGGACGCCCGACAGATGTTTTTC.